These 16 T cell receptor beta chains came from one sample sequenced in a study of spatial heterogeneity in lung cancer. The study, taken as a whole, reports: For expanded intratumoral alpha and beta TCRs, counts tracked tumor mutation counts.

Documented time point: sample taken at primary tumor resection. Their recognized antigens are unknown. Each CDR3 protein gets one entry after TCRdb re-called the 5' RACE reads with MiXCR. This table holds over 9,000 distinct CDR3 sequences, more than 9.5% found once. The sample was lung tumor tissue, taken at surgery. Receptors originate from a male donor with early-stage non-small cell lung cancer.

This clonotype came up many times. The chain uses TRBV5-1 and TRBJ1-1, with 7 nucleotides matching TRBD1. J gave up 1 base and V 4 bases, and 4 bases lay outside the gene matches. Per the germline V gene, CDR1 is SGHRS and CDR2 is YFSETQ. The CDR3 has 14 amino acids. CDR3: CASSPQGENTEAFF. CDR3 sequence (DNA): TGCGCCAGCAGCCCCCAGGGGGAGAACACTGAAGCTTTCTTT.

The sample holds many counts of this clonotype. In nucleotides, the CDR3 is TGTGCCAGCAGTCACCGGTACACCATGTCCCGCGGAAAACTGTTTTTT. It translates to CASSHRYTMSRGKLFF. This chain connects TRBV7-9 to TRBJ1-4; D is undetermined. The CDR3 spans 16 residues. Germline CDR1 reads SEHNR; CDR2 reads FQNEAQ (reference sequence). V gave up 6 bases and J gave up 10 bases, with 24 bases separating them.

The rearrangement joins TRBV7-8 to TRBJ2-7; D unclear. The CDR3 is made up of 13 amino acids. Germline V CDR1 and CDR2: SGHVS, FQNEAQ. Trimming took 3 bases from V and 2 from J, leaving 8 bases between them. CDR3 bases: TGTGCCAGCAGCTTTGGTCAGGCCTACGAGCAGTACTTC. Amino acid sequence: CASSFGQAYEQYF.

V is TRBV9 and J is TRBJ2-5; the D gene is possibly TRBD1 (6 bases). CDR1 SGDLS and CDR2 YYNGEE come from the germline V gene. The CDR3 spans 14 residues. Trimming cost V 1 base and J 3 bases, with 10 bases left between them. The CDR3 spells CASSVQGRKETQYF. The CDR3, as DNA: TGTGCCAGCAGCGTACAGGGGCGGAAAGAGACCCAGTACTTC. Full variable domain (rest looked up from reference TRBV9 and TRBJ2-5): DSGVTQTPKHLITATGQRVTLRCSPRSGDLSVYWYQQSLDQGLQFLIQYYNGEERAKGNILERFSAQQFPDLHSELNLSSLELGDSALYFCASSVQGRKETQYFGPGTRLLVL.

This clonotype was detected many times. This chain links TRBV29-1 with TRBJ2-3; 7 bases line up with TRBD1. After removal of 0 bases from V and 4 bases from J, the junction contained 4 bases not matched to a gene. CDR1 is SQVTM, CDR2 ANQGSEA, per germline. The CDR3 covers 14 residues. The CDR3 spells CSVEERGGADTQYF. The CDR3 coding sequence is TGCAGCGTTGAAGAACGAGGGGGCGCAGATACGCAGTATTTT.

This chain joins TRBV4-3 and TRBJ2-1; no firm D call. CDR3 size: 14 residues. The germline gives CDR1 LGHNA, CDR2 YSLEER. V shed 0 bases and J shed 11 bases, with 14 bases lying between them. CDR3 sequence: CASSQDVPRNKQFF. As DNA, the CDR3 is TGCGCCAGCAGCCAAGATGTTCCTCGCAACAAGCAGTTCTTC.

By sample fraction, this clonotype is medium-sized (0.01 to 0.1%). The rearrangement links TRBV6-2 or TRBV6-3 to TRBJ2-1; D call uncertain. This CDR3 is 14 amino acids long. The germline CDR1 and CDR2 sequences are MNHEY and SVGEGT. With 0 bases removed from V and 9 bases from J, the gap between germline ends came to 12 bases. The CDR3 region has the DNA TGTGCCAGCAGTTACTCCACATTCATGGGTGAGCAGTTCTTC. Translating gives CASSYSTFMGEQFF.

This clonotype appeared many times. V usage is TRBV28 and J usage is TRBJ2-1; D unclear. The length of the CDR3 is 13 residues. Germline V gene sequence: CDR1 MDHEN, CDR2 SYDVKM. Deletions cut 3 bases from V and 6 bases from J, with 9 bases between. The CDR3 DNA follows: TGTGCCAGCAGTTTCCCCTACTCCAATGAGCAGTTCTTC. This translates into CASSFPYSNEQFF.

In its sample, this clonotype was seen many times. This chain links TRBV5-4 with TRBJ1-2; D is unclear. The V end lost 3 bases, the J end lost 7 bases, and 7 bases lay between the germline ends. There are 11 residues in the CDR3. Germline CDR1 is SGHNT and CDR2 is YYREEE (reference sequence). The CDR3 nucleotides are TGTGCCAGCAGCTCCTCAACTGGCTACACCTTC. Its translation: CASSSSTGYTF.

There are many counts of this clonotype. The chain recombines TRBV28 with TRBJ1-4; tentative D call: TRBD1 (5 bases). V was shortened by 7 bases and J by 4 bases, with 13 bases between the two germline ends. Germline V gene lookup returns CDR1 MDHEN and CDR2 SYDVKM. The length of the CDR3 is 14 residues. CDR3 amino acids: CASTRQQLNEKLFF. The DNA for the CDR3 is TGTGCCAGCACCAGACAGCAACTTAATGAAAAACTGTTTTTT.

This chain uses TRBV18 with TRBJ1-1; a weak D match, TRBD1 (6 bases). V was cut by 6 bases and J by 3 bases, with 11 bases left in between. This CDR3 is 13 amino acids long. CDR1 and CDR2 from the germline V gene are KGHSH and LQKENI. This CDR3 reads CASSQGRDTEAFF. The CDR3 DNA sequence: TGTGCCAGCTCCCAGGGGCGGGACACTGAAGCTTTCTTT. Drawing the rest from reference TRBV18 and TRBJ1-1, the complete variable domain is NAGVMQNPRHLVRRRGQEARLRCSPMKGHSHVYWYRQLPEEGLKFMVYLQKENIIDESGMPKERFSAEFPKEGPSILRIQQVVRGDSAAYFCASSQGRDTEAFFGQGTRLTVV.

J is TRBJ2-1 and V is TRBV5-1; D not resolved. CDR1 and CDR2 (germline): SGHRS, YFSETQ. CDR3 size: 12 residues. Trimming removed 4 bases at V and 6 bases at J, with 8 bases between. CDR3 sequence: CASSLSLNEQFF. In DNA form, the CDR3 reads TGCGCCAGCAGCCTTTCCCTCAATGAGCAGTTCTTC.

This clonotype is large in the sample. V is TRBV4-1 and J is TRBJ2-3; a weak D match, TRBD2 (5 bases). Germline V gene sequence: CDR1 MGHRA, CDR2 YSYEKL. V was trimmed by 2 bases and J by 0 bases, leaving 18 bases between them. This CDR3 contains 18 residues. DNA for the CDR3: TGCGCCAGCAGCCAAAGAGGGCCCCGGTACTCAAGCACAGATACGCAGTATTTT. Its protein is CASSQRGPRYSSTDTQYF.

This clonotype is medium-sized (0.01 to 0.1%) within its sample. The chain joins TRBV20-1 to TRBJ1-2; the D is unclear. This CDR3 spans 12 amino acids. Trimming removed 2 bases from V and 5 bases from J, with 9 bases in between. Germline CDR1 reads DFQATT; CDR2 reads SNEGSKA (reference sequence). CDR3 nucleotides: TGCAGTGCTAGAAACCGAGTTTATGGCTACACCTTC. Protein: CSARNRVYGYTF.

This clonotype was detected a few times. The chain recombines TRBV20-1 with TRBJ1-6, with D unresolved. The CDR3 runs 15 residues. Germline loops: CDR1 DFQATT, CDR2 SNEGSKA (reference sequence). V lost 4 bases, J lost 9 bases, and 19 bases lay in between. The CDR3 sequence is CSATTPPPGGSPLHF. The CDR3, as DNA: TGCAGTGCTACCACTCCCCCGCCTGGTGGTTCACCCCTCCACTTT.

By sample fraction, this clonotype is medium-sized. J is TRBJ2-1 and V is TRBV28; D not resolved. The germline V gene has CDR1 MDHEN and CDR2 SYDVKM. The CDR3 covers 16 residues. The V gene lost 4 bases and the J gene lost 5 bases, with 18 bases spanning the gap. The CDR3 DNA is TGTGCCAGCAGTTCCCCCGTGCGAGACCCAAACAATGAGCAGTTCTTC. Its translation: CASSSPVRDPNNEQFF. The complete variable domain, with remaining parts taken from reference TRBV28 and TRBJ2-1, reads DVKVTQSSRYLVKRTGEKVFLECVQDMDHENMFWYRQDPGLGLRLIYFSYDVKMKEKGDIPEGYSVSREKKERFSLILESASTNQTSMYLCASSSPVRDPNNEQFFGPGTRLTVL.